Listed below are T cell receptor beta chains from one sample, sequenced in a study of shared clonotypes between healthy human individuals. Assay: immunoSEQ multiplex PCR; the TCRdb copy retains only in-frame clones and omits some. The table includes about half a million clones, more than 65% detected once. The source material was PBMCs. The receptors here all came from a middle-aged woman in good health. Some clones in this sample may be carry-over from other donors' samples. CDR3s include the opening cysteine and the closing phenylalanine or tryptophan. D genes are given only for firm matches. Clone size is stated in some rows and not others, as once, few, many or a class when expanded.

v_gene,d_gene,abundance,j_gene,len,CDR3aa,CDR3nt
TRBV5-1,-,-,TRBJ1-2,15,CASSLETGLRGGYTF,TGCGCCAGCAGCTTGGAAACAGGACTCAGGGGTGGCTACACCTTC
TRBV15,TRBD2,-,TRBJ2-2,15,CAARTSGSNTGELFF,TGTGCCGCCCGGACTAGCGGGTCGAACACCGGGGAGCTGTTTTTT
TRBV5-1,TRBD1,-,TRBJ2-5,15,CASSLGQGVVETQYF,TGCGCCAGCAGCTTGGGACAGGGGGTGGTAGAGACCCAGTACTTC
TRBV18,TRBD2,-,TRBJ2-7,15,CASSPSLAGPYEQYF,TGTGCCAGCTCACCTTCCCTAGCGGGACCCTACGAGCAGTACTTC
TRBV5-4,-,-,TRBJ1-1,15,CASSLESQLNTEAFF,TGTGCCAGCAGCTTGGAAAGTCAGCTAAACACTGAAGCTTTCTTT
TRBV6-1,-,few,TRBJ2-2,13,CASSITNSGELFF,TGTGCCAGCAGTATTACGAATTCCGGGGAGCTGTTTTTT
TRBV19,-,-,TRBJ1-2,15,CASRRAVGELYGYTF,TGTGCCAGTAGACGGGCGGTTGGGGAACTCTATGGCTACACCTTC
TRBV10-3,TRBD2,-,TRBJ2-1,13,CAISESREGEQFF,TGTGCCATCAGTGAGTCGAGGGAGGGTGAGCAGTTCTTC
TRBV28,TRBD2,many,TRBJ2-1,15,CASSTPGLAGDEQFF,TGTGCCAGCAGTACTCCGGGACTAGCGGGGGATGAGCAGTTCTTC
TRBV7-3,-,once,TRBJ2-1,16,CASSRWETTSIYEQFF,TGTGCCAGCAGCCGTTGGGAGACTACCTCTATATATGAGCAGTTCTTC
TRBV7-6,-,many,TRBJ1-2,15,CASSPTDNSNYGYTF,TGTGCCAGCAGCCCTACTGACAACTCTAACTATGGCTACACCTTC
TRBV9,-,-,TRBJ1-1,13,CASSVQTISEAFF,TGTGCCAGCAGCGTACAGACGATCTCTGAAGCTTTCTTT
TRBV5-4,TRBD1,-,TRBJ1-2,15,CASRGGTGVGYGYTF,TGTGCCAGCAGAGGTGGGACAGGGGTCGGCTATGGCTACACCTTC
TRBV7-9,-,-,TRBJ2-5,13,CASSLDGVETQYF,TGTGCCAGCAGCTTAGATGGGGTGGAGACCCAGTACTTC
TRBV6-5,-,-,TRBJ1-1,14,CATHPFHGSTEAFF,TGTGCCACCCATCCTTTCCATGGGAGCACTGAAGCTTTCTTT
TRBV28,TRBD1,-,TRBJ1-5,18,CASTFDWGTGGERQPQHF,TGTGCCAGCACCTTTGATTGGGGGACAGGGGGCGAGCGGCAGCCCCAGCATTTT
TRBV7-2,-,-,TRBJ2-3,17,CASSSPLGGPSTDTQYF,TGTGCCAGCAGCTCCCCACTCGGTGGTCCTAGCACAGATACGCAGTATTTT
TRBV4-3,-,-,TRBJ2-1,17,CASSQNFQRALGGEQFF,TGCGCCAGCAGCCAAAATTTTCAGCGAGCCCTCGGCGGTGAGCAGTTCTTC
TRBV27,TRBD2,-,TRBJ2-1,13,CASSRGTSGKVFF,TGTGCCAGCAGTAGAGGGACTAGCGGGAAGGTGTTCTTC
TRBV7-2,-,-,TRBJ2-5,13,CASSFRPQETQYF,TGTGCCAGCAGCTTCAGGCCCCAAGAGACCCAGTACTTC
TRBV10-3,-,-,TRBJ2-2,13,CAISEFGSGELFF,TGTGCCATCAGTGAGTTTGGTTCCGGGGAGCTGTTTTTT
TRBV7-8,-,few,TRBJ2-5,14,CASSFRSQRETQYF,TGTGCCAGCAGCTTCCGCAGTCAACGAGAGACCCAGTACTTC